Listed here are 9 T cell receptor beta chains from one sample, sequenced in a study of T cells in localized non-small cell lung cancer. Some clones are missing from TCRdb's copy, which holds only in-frame ones; the method was immunoSEQ multiplex PCR. The profile shows roughly 1,200 clones, roughly 30% of them singletons. The sequenced sample was normal lung tissue next to the tumor, obtained before any cancer treatment. All receptors derive from a male donor older than 55 with stage I squamous cell lung carcinoma.

In this sample, this clone is medium-sized. The chain combines TRBV11-3 with TRBJ2-1; 9 bases are a match to TRBD1. Germline-derived CDR1 and CDR2 are SGHNT and YENEEA. The trim removed 5 bases at V and 8 bases at J, leaving 7 bases unmatched. The CDR3 length is 14 residues. CDR3 loop: CASSTRQGEDEQFF. For the CDR3, the DNA is TGTGCCAGCAGCACTCGACAGGGGGAAGATGAGCAGTTCTTC.

This clone was detected only a few times. V gene TRBV6-8 combines with J gene TRBJ1-1, with a tentative D call TRBD1 (5 bases). Trimming left V 0 bases short and J 5 bases short, with 7 bases between. This CDR3 has 13 residues. Germline assignment: CDR1 MNHGY and CDR2 SAAAGT. CDR3 residues: CASSYSGRTEAFF. The DNA for the CDR3 is TGTGCCAGCAGTTACTCGGGGCGGACTGAAGCTTTCTTT.

The chain is built from TRBV18 and TRBJ2-7; no reliable D call. Germline loops: CDR1 KGHSH, CDR2 LQKENI. There are 12 residues in the CDR3. The V and J ends lost 4 bases and 5 bases respectively, with 9 bases between them. The CDR3 sequence: CASSQDPDEQYF. The CDR3, as DNA: TGTGCCAGCTCACAGGATCCAGACGAGCAGTACTTC.

This clone is labeled large. The chain links TRBV6-7 to TRBJ1-2; the match to TRBD1 covers 7 bases. TRBV6-7 is marked as an open reading frame, function uncertain. This CDR3 is 11 amino acids long. Unmatched junction bases numbered 2, after V lost 5 bases and J lost 8 bases. The CDR3 reads CASSTGDGYTF. The CDR3 nucleotides are TGTGCCAGCAGTACAGGGGACGGCTACACCTTC.

The gene calls are TRBV11-3 and TRBJ2-1; the D gene is possibly TRBD2 (6 bases). Germline CDR1 reads SGHNT; CDR2 reads YENEEA. The CDR3 is 14 amino acids. The ends were cut back, 7 bases at V and 4 bases at J, with 14 bases in the middle. The CDR3, as DNA: TGTGCCAGCACCTCGGGGGAGGCATACAATGAGCAGTTCTTC. Translated, it gives CASTSGEAYNEQFF. The full variable domain, rest sourced from reference TRBV11-3 and TRBJ2-1, is EAGVVQSPRYKIIEKKQPVAFWCNPISGHNTLYWYLQNLGQGPELLIRYENEEAVDDSQLPKDRFSAERLKGVDSTLKIQPAELGDSAVYLCASTSGEAYNEQFFGPGTRLTVL.

The chain couples TRBV18 to TRBJ2-5, with a tentative D call TRBD1 (5 bases). CDR1 KGHSH and CDR2 LQKENI come from the germline V gene. The CDR3 covers 15 residues. V was clipped by 3 bases and J by 0 bases, with 11 bases between them. The CDR3 DNA reads TGTGCCAGCTCACCTAGACAGACGTACCAAGAGACCCAGTACTTC. Translation: CASSPRQTYQETQYF.

The chain combines TRBV29-1 with TRBJ1-2, with D possibly being TRBD1 (6 bases). Germline CDR1 SQVTM, CDR2 ANQGSEA. This CDR3 has 13 amino acids. V was pared by 5 bases and J by 5 bases, with 15 bases between. This CDR3 is CSVNKQGLYGYTF. The CDR3 nucleotides read TGCAGCGTTAATAAACAGGGTTTATATGGCTACACCTTC.

This clone is labeled medium-sized. The chain joins TRBV11-3 to TRBJ1-2; no firm D call. In germline, CDR1 is SGHNT, CDR2 YENEEA. The CDR3 is 14 residues long. Trimming pared 2 bases from V and 5 bases from J, leaving 12 bases between. The CDR3 region has the DNA TGTGCCAGCAGCTTAAGTGGGGTGAGATATGGCTACACCTTC. This codes for CASSLSGVRYGYTF.

J is TRBJ1-2 and V is TRBV14; D uncertain. From germline, CDR1 is SGHDN and CDR2 FVKESK. Trimming left V 4 bases short and J 2 bases short, with 14 bases between. The CDR3 length is 15 residues. The chain's CDR3 is CASSPLMGGNYGYTF. The CDR3 bases are TGTGCCAGCAGCCCCCTGATGGGCGGGAACTATGGCTACACCTTC.